This TCR beta chain was documented in a study of cytomegalovirus exposure and HLA in healthy donors. Study results and limitations: It was reported that the classifier diagnosed cytomegalovirus status with high specificity and sensitivity in both the original and validation cohorts.

About this clone: Its antigen is still unknown.

The protocol was immunoSEQ multiplex PCR, while the TCRdb copy is restricted to in-frame clones and leaves out a portion. Among about 170,000 clones listed, roughly 89% were seen once. The sample consisted of PBMCs. The source is a woman younger than 35 in good health and CMV-seropositive.

CDR3 loop: CASSDSWQACYTF. The CDR3, as DNA: TGTGCCAGCAGTGACTCATGGCAGGCCTGCTACACCTTC. The rearrangement links TRBV6-4 to TRBJ1-2; no clear D gene. The length of the CDR3 is 13 residues. Per the germline V gene, CDR1 is MRHNA and CDR2 is SNTAGT. V was cut by 0 bases and J by 9 bases, with 11 bases left in between.